This is a list of T cell receptor beta chains from one sample in a study of kidney transplant recipient with SARS-CoV-2 infection. TCRdb passed the reads through MiXCR, listing each CDR3 protein once. The sample consists of about 240,000 distinct CDR3 sequences, 29% of them appearing once. This material consisted of a blood sample, taken at baseline and on day 111 from a kidney transplant recipient. The receptors were sampled from a male patient between 25 and 40 years old who had COVID-19 and was a kidney transplant recipient. Some T cells here may be from the graft donor. Both conserved end residues are part of each CDR3. Each record gives: D gene, V gene, clone size, J gene, CDR3 protein, CDR3 DNA. D genes are given only for firm matches. A row's size may be missing; if present it is once, few, many or a size class.

d_gene: TRBD2; v_gene: TRBV15; abundance: many; j_gene: TRBJ2-1; CDR3aa: CATSRLAGGTSSYNEQFF; CDR3nt: TGTGCCACCAGCAGACTAGCGGGAGGTACGAGCTCCTACAATGAGCAGTTCTTC
d_gene: NA; v_gene: TRBV9; abundance: few; j_gene: TRBJ2-3; CDR3aa: CASSYGFGTDTQYF; CDR3nt: TGTGCCAGCAGCTATGGGTTCGGCACAGATACGCAGTATTTT
d_gene: NA; v_gene: TRBV5-4; abundance: few; j_gene: TRBJ1-2; CDR3aa: CASPNAVPGKTYGYTF; CDR3nt: TGTGCCAGCCCGAACGCCGTACCAGGAAAGACCTATGGCTACACCTTC
d_gene: TRBD2; v_gene: TRBV7-3; abundance: once; j_gene: TRBJ2-2; CDR3aa: CASGLNGEWAGENSNTGELFF; CDR3nt: TGTGCCAGCGGCTTAAATGGGGAATGGGCGGGGGAGAACTCGAACACCGGGGAACTGTTTTTT
d_gene: TRBD2; v_gene: TRBV6-5; abundance: many; j_gene: TRBJ2-1; CDR3aa: CASSYPSGESSYNEQFF; CDR3nt: TGTGCCAGCAGTTACCCGAGCGGGGAAAGCTCCTACAATGAGCAGTTCTTC
d_gene: NA; v_gene: TRBV20-1; abundance: many; j_gene: TRBJ2-2; CDR3aa: CSARDFKSGELFF; CDR3nt: TGCAGTGCTAGAGATTTTAAGTCCGGGGAGCTGTTTTTT
d_gene: NA; v_gene: TRBV10-3; abundance: many; j_gene: TRBJ1-1; CDR3aa: CAISDLGSNTEAFF; CDR3nt: TGTGCCATCAGTGATCTGGGGAGCAACACTGAAGCTTTCTTT
d_gene: TRBD2; v_gene: TRBV28; abundance: many; j_gene: TRBJ2-1; CDR3aa: CATRQRLAEWNEQFF; CDR3nt: TGTGCCACCCGCCAAAGACTAGCGGAATGGAATGAGCAGTTCTTC
d_gene: TRBD1; v_gene: TRBV4-1; abundance: many; j_gene: TRBJ2-3; CDR3aa: CASSRTGTTDTQYF; CDR3nt: TGCGCCAGCTCCCGGACAGGGACCACAGATACGCAGTATTTT
d_gene: TRBD1; v_gene: TRBV12-3/TRBV12-4; abundance: many; j_gene: TRBJ1-2; CDR3aa: CASSAGTGLANYGYTF; CDR3nt: TGTGCCAGCAGCGCCGGGACAGGGTTGGCTAACTATGGCTACACCTTC
d_gene: NA; v_gene: TRBV9; abundance: many; j_gene: TRBJ2-1; CDR3aa: CASSARSRESNEQFF; CDR3nt: TGTGCCAGCAGCGCACGTAGCCGTGAGAGCAATGAGCAGTTCTTC
d_gene: TRBD1; v_gene: TRBV12-3/TRBV12-4; abundance: many; j_gene: TRBJ2-1; CDR3aa: CASNPGQGGVGKQFF; CDR3nt: TGTGCCAGCAACCCAGGACAGGGGGGAGTAGGGAAGCAGTTCTTC
d_gene: NA; v_gene: TRBV7-2; abundance: many; j_gene: TRBJ1-5; CDR3aa: CASSIGGPGSPNQPQHF; CDR3nt: TGTGCCAGCAGCATCGGAGGCCCAGGGAGCCCAAATCAGCCCCAGCATTTT
d_gene: NA; v_gene: TRBV7-9; abundance: many; j_gene: TRBJ1-1; CDR3aa: CASSRGAQLNTEAFF; CDR3nt: TGTGCCAGCAGCCGAGGTGCACAGTTAAACACTGAAGCTTTCTTT
d_gene: NA; v_gene: TRBV7-2; abundance: many; j_gene: TRBJ1-2; CDR3aa: CASTPGGYGYTF; CDR3nt: TGTGCCAGCACCCCGGGGGGGTATGGCTACACCTTC
d_gene: NA; v_gene: TRBV24-1; abundance: many; j_gene: TRBJ2-7; CDR3aa: CATSDLAENEQYF; CDR3nt: TGTGCCACCAGTGATTTGGCGGAAAACGAGCAGTACTTC
d_gene: NA; v_gene: TRBV19; abundance: many; j_gene: TRBJ1-1; CDR3aa: CASSFPGSTEAFF; CDR3nt: TGTGCCAGTAGTTTTCCAGGGTCGACTGAAGCTTTCTTT
d_gene: NA; v_gene: TRBV18; abundance: NA; j_gene: TRBJ2-3; CDR3aa: CASSPPGPHTDTQYF; CDR3nt: TGTGCCAGCTCACCACCCGGACCCCACACAGATACGCAGTATTTT
d_gene: TRBD2; v_gene: TRBV3-1; abundance: many; j_gene: TRBJ2-1; CDR3aa: CASSHTGTSGRGSYNEQFF; CDR3nt: TGTGCCAGCAGCCATACGGGGACTAGCGGGAGAGGTTCCTACAATGAGCAGTTCTTC
d_gene: TRBD2; v_gene: TRBV9; abundance: NA; j_gene: TRBJ2-1; CDR3aa: CASSKGLAGGIRDEQFF; CDR3nt: TGTGCCAGCAGCAAGGGACTAGCGGGAGGGATTAGGGATGAGCAGTTCTTC
d_gene: NA; v_gene: TRBV7-6; abundance: many; j_gene: TRBJ1-3; CDR3aa: CASTLNGGPGNTIYF; CDR3nt: TGTGCCAGCACCCTAAATGGGGGCCCTGGAAACACCATATATTTT
d_gene: NA; v_gene: TRBV7-7; abundance: many; j_gene: TRBJ2-1; CDR3aa: CASSLTVEGGNEQFF; CDR3nt: TGTGCTAGCAGCTTAACGGTGGAAGGTGGGAATGAGCAGTTCTTC
d_gene: TRBD2; v_gene: TRBV20-1; abundance: few; j_gene: TRBJ2-3; CDR3aa: CSAREDAGTSESDTQYF; CDR3nt: TGCAGTGCTAGAGAGGACGCCGGGACTAGCGAGTCAGATACGCAGTATTTT
d_gene: NA; v_gene: TRBV6-5; abundance: many; j_gene: TRBJ1-4; CDR3aa: CASSSLLGGGEKLFF; CDR3nt: TGTGCCAGCAGTTCCCTCCTCGGGGGAGGGGAAAAACTGTTTTTT
d_gene: NA; v_gene: TRBV6-5; abundance: few; j_gene: TRBJ1-3; CDR3aa: CASSLRDRGNTIYF; CDR3nt: TGTGCCAGCAGTTTGCGGGACCGTGGAAACACCATATATTTT
d_gene: NA; v_gene: TRBV12-3/TRBV12-4; abundance: NA; j_gene: TRBJ1-1; CDR3aa: CASGLVGESEAFF; CDR3nt: TGTGCCAGCGGTTTAGTGGGGGAGTCTGAAGCTTTCTTT
d_gene: NA; v_gene: TRBV6-5; abundance: once; j_gene: TRBJ2-1; CDR3aa: CASGYSKGRPDNEQFF; CDR3nt: TGTGCCAGCGGTTACTCGAAGGGCCGGCCGGACAATGAGCAGTTCTTC
d_gene: TRBD2; v_gene: TRBV7-2; abundance: many; j_gene: TRBJ2-7; CDR3aa: CASSPLGLAGSEQYF; CDR3nt: TGTGCCAGCAGCCCCCTAGGACTAGCGGGTAGCGAGCAGTACTTC